This T cell receptor beta chain came from a study of OX40 agonist ivuxolimab in advanced cancers. About the research overall: Treatment of patients was with ivuxolimab, an agonistic anti-OX40 (CD134) antibody. A history of anti-PD-1, anti-PD-L1 or anti-CTLA-4 therapy was acceptable, and 30% to 45% had some. Regarding the study as a whole: Averaged across samples, CD8+ T cells carried more expanded clones than CD4+ did.

The method was immunoSEQ multiplex PCR; TCRdb's version includes in-frame clones alone and lacks a portion of them. Among about 70,000 clones listed, around 85% were seen once. As regards this clone: What it binds is not known.

The CDR3 has 14 residues. Per the germline V gene, CDR1 is SGHNT and CDR2 is YENEEA. Germline trimming cut 5 bases from V and 6 bases from J; bases unmatched to any gene: 9. This specimen consisted of CD4+ or CD8+ T cells sorted from blood, obtained in a trial of the OX40 agonist ivuxolimab. This chain links TRBV11-3 with TRBJ2-5; the match to TRBD2 covers 7 bases. The source of this sequence is an adult with an advanced solid tumor such as melanoma, head and neck, liver or kidney cancer. The CDR3 reads CASSITASGKTQYF. CDR3 in DNA: TGTGCCAGCAGCATAACCGCTAGCGGAAAGACCCAGTACTTC.